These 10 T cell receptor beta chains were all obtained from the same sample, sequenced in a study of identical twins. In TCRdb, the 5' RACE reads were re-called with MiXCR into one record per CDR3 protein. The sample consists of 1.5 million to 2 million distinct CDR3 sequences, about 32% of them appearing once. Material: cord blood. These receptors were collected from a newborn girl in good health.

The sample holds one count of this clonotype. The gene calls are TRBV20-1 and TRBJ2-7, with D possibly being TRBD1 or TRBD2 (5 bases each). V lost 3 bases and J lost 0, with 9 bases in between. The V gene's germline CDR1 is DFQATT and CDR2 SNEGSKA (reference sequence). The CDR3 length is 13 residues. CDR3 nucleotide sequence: TGCAGTGCTAGCCGGGACGTCTCCTACGAGCAGTACTTC. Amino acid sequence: CSASRDVSYEQYF.

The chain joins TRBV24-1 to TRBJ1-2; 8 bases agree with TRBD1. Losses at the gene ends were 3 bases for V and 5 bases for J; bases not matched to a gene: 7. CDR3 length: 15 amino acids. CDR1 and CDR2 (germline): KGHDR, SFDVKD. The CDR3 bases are TGTGCCACCAGTGATCCCGGACAGGGCCCTTATGGCTACACCTTC. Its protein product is CATSDPGQGPYGYTF.

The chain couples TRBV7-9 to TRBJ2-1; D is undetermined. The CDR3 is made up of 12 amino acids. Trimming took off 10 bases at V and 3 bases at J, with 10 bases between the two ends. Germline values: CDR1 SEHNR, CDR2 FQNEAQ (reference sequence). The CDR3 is CAILPVYNEQFF. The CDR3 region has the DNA TGTGCCATCCTACCGGTCTACAATGAGCAGTTCTTC. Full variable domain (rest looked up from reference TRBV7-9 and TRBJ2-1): DTGVSQNPRHKITKRGQNVTFRCDPISEHNRLYWYRQTLGQGPEFLTYFQNEAQLEKSRLLSDRFSAERPKGSFSTLEIQRTEQGDSAMYLCAILPVYNEQFFGPGTRLTVL.

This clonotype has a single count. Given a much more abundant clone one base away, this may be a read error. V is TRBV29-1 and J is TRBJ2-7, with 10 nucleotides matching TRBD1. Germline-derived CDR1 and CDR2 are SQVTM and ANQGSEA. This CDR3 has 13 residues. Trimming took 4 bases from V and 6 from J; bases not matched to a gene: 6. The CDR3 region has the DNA TGCAGCGTTGTGACAGGGGGCGCTTGCGAGCAGTACTTC. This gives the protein CSVVTGGACEQYF.

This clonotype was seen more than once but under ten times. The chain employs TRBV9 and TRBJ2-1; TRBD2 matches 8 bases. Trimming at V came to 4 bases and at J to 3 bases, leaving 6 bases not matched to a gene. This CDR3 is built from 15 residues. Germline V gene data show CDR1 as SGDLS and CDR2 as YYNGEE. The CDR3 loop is CASSLRGGVYNEQFF. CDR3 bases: TGTGCCAGCAGCCTACGGGGGGGCGTCTACAATGAGCAGTTCTTC.

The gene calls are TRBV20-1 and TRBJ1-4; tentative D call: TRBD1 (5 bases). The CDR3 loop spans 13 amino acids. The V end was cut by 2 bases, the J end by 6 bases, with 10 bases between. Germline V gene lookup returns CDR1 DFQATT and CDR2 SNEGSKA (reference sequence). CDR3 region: CSARQGSDEKLFF. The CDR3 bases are TGCAGTGCTAGACAGGGCTCAGATGAAAAACTGTTTTTT.

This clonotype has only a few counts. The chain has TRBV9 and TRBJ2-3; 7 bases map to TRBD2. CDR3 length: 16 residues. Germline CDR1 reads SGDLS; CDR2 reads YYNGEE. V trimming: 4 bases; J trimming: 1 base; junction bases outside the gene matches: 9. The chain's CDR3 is CASSMGSGVGTDTQYF. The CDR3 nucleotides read TGTGCCAGCAGCATGGGCAGCGGGGTTGGCACAGATACGCAGTATTTT.

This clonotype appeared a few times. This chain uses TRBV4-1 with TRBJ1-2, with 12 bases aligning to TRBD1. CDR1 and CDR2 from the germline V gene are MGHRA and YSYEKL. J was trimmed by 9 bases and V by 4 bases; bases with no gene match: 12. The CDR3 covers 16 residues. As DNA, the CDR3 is TGCGCCAGCAGCCTTACCACGGGACAGGGGGCTTTAAGCTACACCTTC. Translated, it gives CASSLTTGQGALSYTF.

The CDR3 DNA reads TGTGCCTCCTTGGACAGGCCCGCTGAAGCTTTCTTT. It specifies CASLDRPAEAFF. The J gene is TRBJ1-1, the V gene TRBV30, with 7 nucleotides matching TRBD1. Losses at the gene ends were 7 bases for V and 6 bases for J; bases not matched to a gene: 8. The CDR3 length is 12 residues. Per the germline V gene, CDR1 is GTSNPN and CDR2 is SVGIG (reference sequence). Supplemented by reference TRBV30 and TRBJ1-1, the full variable domain reads SQTIHQWPATLVQPVGSPLSLECTVEGTSNPNLYWYRQAAGRGLQLLFYSVGIGQISSEVPQNLSASRPQDRQFILSSKKLLLSDSGFYLCASLDRPAEAFFGQGTRLTVV.

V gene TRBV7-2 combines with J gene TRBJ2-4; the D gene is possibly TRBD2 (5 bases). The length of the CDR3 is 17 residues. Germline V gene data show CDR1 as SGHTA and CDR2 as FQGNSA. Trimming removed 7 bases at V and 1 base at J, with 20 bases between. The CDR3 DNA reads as TGTGCCAGCACCATCTTGGGCGGCGGGTTTGCCAAAAACATTCAGTACTTC. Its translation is CASTILGGGFAKNIQYF. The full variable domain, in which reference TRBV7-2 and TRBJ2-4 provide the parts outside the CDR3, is GAGVSQSPSNKVTEKGKDVELRCDPISGHTALYWYRQSLGQGLEFLIYFQGNSAPDKSGLPSDRFSAERTGGSVSTLTIQRTQQEDSAVYLCASTILGGGFAKNIQYFGAGTRLSVL.